The entry below describes one T cell receptor (beta chain). PCR was performed a second time for about 7 to 11 cycles using a sample-barcoded 5' primer and a J-beta primer mix. TCRdb used MiXCR to reprocess the 5' RACE reads, holding one entry per CDR3 protein. Altogether around 990,000 distinct CDR3 sequences are present, 25% being singletons, with the ten largest covering around 0.7%. This CDR3 is built from 12 residues. CDR1 DFQATT and CDR2 SNEGSKA come from the germline V gene (reference sequence). V shed 5 bases and J shed 5 bases, with 10 bases lying between them. This entry comes from a study of blood T cells in healthy people across ages. Across the whole study: Using template switching, researchers captured about one barcoded beta molecule for each two T cells.

It was 8 to 10 milliliters of peripheral blood that were drawn from each donor. This sample was shared with a second study, whose subject was T cells of mothers and their children.

V is TRBV20-1 and J is TRBJ2-1; D gene ambiguous. The TCR comes from a girl under 10 years old in good health. The sequenced sample was blood. The CDR3 protein is CSASDLDNEQFF. The DNA for the CDR3 is TGCAGTGCTTCAGACTTGGACAATGAGCAGTTCTTC.